These T cell receptor beta chains were read from a single sample in a study of beta chain features in type 1 diabetes. The assay was immunoSEQ multiplex PCR, and TCRdb's table has in-frame clones only and misses some. The table lists 500,000 to 800,000 clones, 9.5% to 15% of them singletons. The sequencing sample was made of naive CD4+ T cells from blood. The receptors were sampled from a man aged 25-40 years with type 1 diabetes. The CDR3 runs from the conserved cysteine through the conserved F or W. The D gene is left open where the match is weak. Clone size is not always given. Where it is, it says once, few, many or a class for expanded clones.

V	J	D	size	CDR3	DNA
TRBV11-1	TRBJ1-1	NA	NA	CASSPRESPTEAFF	TGTGCCAGCAGCCCCCGGGAGAGTCCCACTGAAGCTTTCTTT
TRBV30	TRBJ2-3	TRBD2	few	CAWSVKPGLAGPTRVTDTQYF	TGTGCCTGGAGTGTAAAACCGGGACTAGCGGGGCCCACCCGGGTCACAGATACGCAGTATTTT
TRBV5-1	TRBJ2-1	TRBD2	NA	CASSSSGGFNEQFF	TGCGCCAGCAGCTCCTCGGGGGGGTTCAATGAGCAGTTCTTC
TRBV7-2	TRBJ2-5	NA	NA	CASRIGAWETQYF	TGTGCCAGCCGAATAGGCGCTTGGGAGACCCAGTACTTC
TRBV5-1	TRBJ2-3	TRBD2	NA	CASSGLASTDTQYF	TGCGCCAGTTCCGGACTAGCGAGCACAGATACGCAGTATTTT
TRBV7-2	TRBJ2-5	NA	few	CASSLVRARVGGQETQYF	TGTGCCAGCAGCTTAGTCCGGGCCCGGGTCGGAGGGCAAGAGACCCAGTACTTC
TRBV25-1	TRBJ1-2	TRBD1	few	CASSEFPGGNGYTF	TGTGCCAGCAGTGAATTTCCAGGGGGCAATGGCTACACCTTC
TRBV5-1	TRBJ1-6	NA	few	CASSLDEDSPLHF	TGCGCCAGCAGCTTGGATGAGGATTCACCCCTCCACTTT
TRBV9	TRBJ2-6	TRBD1	few	CASSVAGQWDSGANVLTF	TGTGCCAGCAGCGTAGCGGGACAGTGGGACTCTGGGGCCAACGTCCTGACTTTC
TRBV7-2	TRBJ2-7	NA	NA	CASTSPSRDEQYF	TGTGCCAGCACCTCCCCCTCCAGGGACGAGCAGTACTTC
TRBV5-1	TRBJ1-5	TRBD1	few	CASSLGTGINQPQHF	TGCGCCAGCAGCTTGGGGACAGGGATTAACCAGCCCCAGCATTTT
TRBV2	TRBJ2-1	TRBD1	NA	CASLLDRRTYNEQFF	TGTGCCAGCCTACTGGACAGGAGGACCTACAATGAGCAGTTCTTC
TRBV15	TRBJ2-1	NA	few	CATSSRGDEQFF	TGTGCCACCAGCAGTAGGGGCGATGAGCAGTTCTTC
TRBV7-9	TRBJ2-7	TRBD1	few	CASILGDRGTDEQYF	TGTGCCAGCATCCTAGGTGACAGGGGGACGGATGAGCAGTACTTC
TRBV7-2	TRBJ2-2	TRBD1	few	CASSFGGTGNTGELFF	TGTGCCAGCAGCTTCGGCGGGACAGGGAACACCGGGGAGCTGTTTTTT
TRBV10-3	TRBJ1-6	NA	NA	CAISERDSPLHF	TGTGCCATCAGTGAAAGGGATTCACCCCTCCACTTT
TRBV5-1	TRBJ2-5	NA	few	CASSAQSRETQYF	TGCGCCAGCAGCGCTCAGAGTCGGGAGACCCAGTACTTC
TRBV7-2	TRBJ2-3	NA	NA	CASSRQAALTDTQYF	TGTGCCAGCAGCAGACAGGCGGCCCTAACAGATACGCAGTATTTT
TRBV9	TRBJ2-5	NA	NA	CASSVFGNEQETQYF	TGTGCCAGCAGCGTATTTGGGAACGAACAAGAGACCCAGTACTTC
TRBV11-3	TRBJ1-1	NA	few	CASSATGLNTEAFF	TGTGCCAGCAGCGCGACAGGTTTGAACACTGAAGCTTTCTTT
TRBV15	TRBJ2-3	TRBD2	few	CATSTGRLAGLTDTQYF	TGTGCCACCAGCACTGGGCGACTAGCGGGGCTCACAGATACGCAGTATTTT
TRBV5-4	TRBJ2-1	NA	NA	CASSSDWGSEQFF	TGTGCCAGCAGCTCTGACTGGGGTAGTGAGCAGTTCTTC
TRBV10-3	TRBJ1-2	NA	few	CAITRGGYTF	TGTGCCATCACCAGGGGCGGCTACACCTTC
TRBV11-3	TRBJ2-3	NA	few	CASSLRDSDTQYF	TGTGCCAGCAGCTTACGTGATTCGGATACGCAGTATTTT
TRBV10-3	TRBJ2-5	NA	few	CAISERVTGVETQYF	TGTGCCATCAGTGAGAGGGTTACGGGGGTGGAGACCCAGTACTTC
TRBV7-2	TRBJ2-7	TRBD1	NA	CASSLADGRQGLYEQYF	TGTGCCAGCAGTTTAGCCGACGGGAGACAGGGGTTATACGAGCAGTACTTC
TRBV7-2	TRBJ2-1	TRBD2	NA	CASSRLAGGLNEQFF	TGTGCCAGCAGCCGACTAGCGGGGGGGCTAAATGAGCAGTTCTTC
TRBV4-3	TRBJ2-1	NA	NA	CASSRELQGGGYNEQFF	TGCGCCAGCAGCCGAGAACTACAGGGTGGGGGTTACAATGAGCAGTTCTTC
TRBV6-5	TRBJ1-5	NA	NA	CASSYAGEDQPQHF	TGTGCCAGCAGTTACGCAGGGGAGGATCAGCCCCAGCATTTT
TRBV6-1	TRBJ1-2	TRBD1	few	CASSDGTGGYTF	TGTGCCAGCAGTGATGGGACAGGAGGCTACACCTTC
TRBV11-3	TRBJ2-1	TRBD2	NA	CASSTASGPPGEQFF	TGTGCCAGCAGCACAGCTAGCGGACCCCCGGGGGAGCAGTTCTTC
TRBV5-1	TRBJ1-1	NA	NA	CASSPAENTEAFF	TGCGCCAGCAGCCCCGCAGAGAACACTGAAGCTTTCTTT
TRBV4-3	TRBJ2-7	NA	few	CASSRKRDRSSYEQYF	TGCGCCAGCAGCCGCAAGCGGGACAGGTCCTCCTACGAGCAGTACTTC
TRBV9	TRBJ2-7	NA	few	CASSASGYEQYF	TGTGCCAGCAGCGCCTCCGGCTACGAGCAGTACTTC
TRBV19	TRBJ2-1	NA	NA	CASSADNEQFF	TGTGCCAGTAGTGCCGACAATGAGCAGTTCTTC
TRBV7-2	TRBJ2-7	TRBD2	NA	CASSLTSGGPTTSYEQYF	TGTGCCAGCAGCTTGACTAGCGGGGGCCCTACCACCTCCTACGAGCAGTACTTC
TRBV4-3	TRBJ2-1	TRBD2	NA	CASSQGLAGYNEQFF	TGCGCCAGCAGCCAAGGGTTAGCGGGTTACAATGAGCAGTTCTTC
TRBV2	TRBJ2-1	TRBD2	many	CASNREGSYNEQFF	TGTGCCAGCAATAGGGAGGGCTCCTACAATGAGCAGTTCTTC
TRBV2	TRBJ1-1	NA	few	CASSEALWAGTEAFF	TGTGCCAGCAGTGAAGCGCTTTGGGCAGGGACTGAAGCTTTCTTT
TRBV28	TRBJ2-7	NA	NA	CASQGVDHEQYF	TGTGCCAGCCAGGGAGTTGATCACGAGCAGTACTTC
TRBV29-1	TRBJ2-1	TRBD2	few	CSVKGRGEHNEQFF	TGCAGCGTCAAAGGGCGGGGGGAGCACAATGAGCAGTTCTTC
TRBV7-2	TRBJ1-1	NA	NA	CASSLALTGGTEAFF	TGTGCCAGCAGCTTAGCTCTCACGGGGGGCACTGAAGCTTTCTTT
TRBV4-3	TRBJ2-7	TRBD1	NA	CASSQGQGSDEQYF	TGCGCCAGCAGCCAGGGACAGGGGTCCGACGAGCAGTACTTC
TRBV19	TRBJ2-3	NA	NA	CASSIDHLSTDTQYF	TGTGCCAGTAGTATAGACCACCTTAGCACAGATACGCAGTATTTT
TRBV19	TRBJ1-1	NA	few	CASRTMGQSREAFF	TGTGCCAGTAGGACAATGGGACAATCTAGGGAAGCTTTCTTT
TRBV18	TRBJ2-5	TRBD2	few	CASSSGTSGKETQYF	TGTGCCAGCTCTTCGGGGACTAGCGGAAAAGAGACCCAGTACTTC
TRBV7-9	TRBJ1-6	NA	NA	CASSRNSPLHF	TGTGCCAGCAGCCGTAATTCACCCCTCCACTTT